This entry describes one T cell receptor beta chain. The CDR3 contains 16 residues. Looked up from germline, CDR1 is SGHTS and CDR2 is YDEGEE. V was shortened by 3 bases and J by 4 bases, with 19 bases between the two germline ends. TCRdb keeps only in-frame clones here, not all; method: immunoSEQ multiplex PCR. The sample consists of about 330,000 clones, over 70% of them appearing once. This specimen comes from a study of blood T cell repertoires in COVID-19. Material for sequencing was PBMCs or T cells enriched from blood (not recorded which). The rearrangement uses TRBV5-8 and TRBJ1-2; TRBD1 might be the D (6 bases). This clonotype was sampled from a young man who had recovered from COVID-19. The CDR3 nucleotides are TGTGCCAGCAGCTGGCGGAGGGGGGGAGCGAGCTATGGCTACACCTTC. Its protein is CASSWRRGGASYGYTF.